One sample yielded the 32 T cell receptor beta chains listed below, sequenced in a study of vaccination effects on CD4 cells after COVID-19. No antigen has been identified for these receptors. Clones were sequenced by immunoSEQ multiplex PCR, and TCRdb holds only the in-frame ones, with some missing. The sample lists 65,000 to 90,000 clones; around 79% were seen once. ViraFEST expansion of antigen-specific CD4+ T cells with viral peptide pools preceded sequencing. Upon completion of 10 to 11 days in culture, CD4+ T cells were isolated. No vaccinee had earlier SARS-CoV-2 infection, and nucleocapsid antibodies were negative. The source was CD4+ T cells from PBMCs cultured with HCoV-NL63 spike peptides, collected before COVID-19 vaccination. The source is a human donor who received a COVID-19 vaccine.

In its sample, this clone was seen a few times. This chain joins TRBV6-6 and TRBJ1-5; D might be TRBD1 (5 bases). CDR1 and CDR2 from the germline V gene are MNHNY and SVGAGI (reference sequence). The CDR3 has 15 residues. Trimming cost V 7 bases and J 4 bases, with 17 bases left between them. The CDR3 bases are TGTGCCAGCACCTCGAAGGGGTCGATGAATCAGCCCCAGCATTTT. Translating it yields CASTSKGSMNQPQHF.

In DNA form, the CDR3 reads TGTGCCAGCAGCCCGACAGGGGACTCCTACGAGCAGTACGTC. It yields the protein CASSPTGDSYEQYV. The V call is TRBV7-9, the J call TRBJ2-7; 8 bases agree with TRBD1. The CDR3 has 14 residues. Germline V lookup: CDR1 SEHNR, CDR2 FQNEAQ (reference sequence). V gave up 5 bases and J gave up 0 bases; unmatched junction bases: 3.

This clone has just one count. This chain connects TRBV3-1 (or the pseudogene TRBV3-2) to TRBJ1-1, with 8 bases matching TRBD1. The CDR3 covers 11 residues. With V trimmed by 10 bases and J by 8 bases, 6 bases remained unmatched. In germline, CDR1 is LGHDT, CDR2 YNNKEL (reference sequence). The CDR3 nucleotides are TGTGCCACCGGACAGGGAACCGAAGCTTTCTTT. Translation gives CATGQGTEAFF.

V usage is TRBV19 and J usage is TRBJ1-2, with D perhaps TRBD1 (6 bases). This CDR3 spans 15 amino acids. With 2 bases removed from V and 5 bases from J, the gap between germline ends came to 15 bases. Germline V CDR1 and CDR2: LNHDA, SQIVND (reference sequence). The CDR3 region is CASSIPGHRAYGYTF. DNA for the CDR3: TGTGCCAGTAGTATACCGGGACATAGGGCGTATGGCTACACCTTC.

V is TRBV19 and J is TRBJ1-2; D gene unclear. The germline gives CDR1 LNHDA, CDR2 SQIVND (reference sequence). The CDR3 covers 14 residues. Trimming took off 5 bases at V and 2 bases at J, with 12 bases between the two ends. Written as DNA, the CDR3 is TGTGCCAGTAGTTCCCAGGCGCAGAACTATGGCTACACCTTC. This codes for CASSSQAQNYGYTF.

As concerns this clone: At one boundary the junction diverges from the germline segment, which might be a read error. The genes are TRBV7-2 and TRBJ1-2; no clear D gene. The CDR3 loop spans 17 amino acids. Germline CDR1 reads SGHTA; CDR2 reads FQGNSA. The CDR3 DNA reads TGTGCCAGCAGCCCTCTACCTTATGGGTATTCTAATTATGGCTACACCTTC. Its translation is CASSPLPYGYSNYGYTF. Combining the CDR3 with reference TRBV7-2 and TRBJ1-2 gives the whole variable domain GAGVSQSPSNKVTEKGKDVELRCDPISGHTALYWYRQSLGQGLEFLIYFQGNSAPDKSGLPSDRFSAERTGGSVSTLTIQRTQQEDSAVYLCASSPLPYGYSNYGYTFGSGTRLTVV.

This clone was seen more than once but under ten times. CDR3 loop: CASSPLGLGLAGASLFF. The CDR3 DNA is TGTGCCAGCAGCCCACTCGGACTGGGACTAGCGGGGGCGTCTCTGTTCTTC. V usage is TRBV5-5 and J usage is TRBJ2-1; 14 bases map to TRBD2. V lost 4 bases and J lost 15; bases outside the gene matches: 18. Germline loops: CDR1 SGHKS, CDR2 YYEKEE (reference sequence). There are 17 residues in the CDR3.

This chain connects TRBV19 to TRBJ1-6; D is ambiguous. The CDR3 is made up of 13 amino acids. Looked up from germline, CDR1 is LNHDA and CDR2 is SQIVND (reference sequence). V lost 7 bases and J lost 9, with 13 bases in between. CDR3 nucleotides: TGTGCCAGTACGCAGGCTCTAGGTTCACCCCTCCACTTT. Protein: CASTQALGSPLHF.

The rearrangement joins TRBV19 to TRBJ2-5, with D possibly matching TRBD2 (6 bases). Trimming took 1 base from V and 5 from J, leaving 14 bases between them. Germline V gives CDR1 LNHDA, CDR2 SQIVND (reference sequence). The CDR3 has 15 residues. The CDR3 is CASSIGRAGIETQYF. The CDR3 coding sequence is TGTGCCAGTAGTATAGGGAGGGCAGGGATTGAGACCCAGTACTTC.

This chain joins TRBV29-1 and TRBJ1-2; D perhaps matches TRBD1 (5 bases). With 4 bases removed from V and 6 bases from J, the gap between germline ends came to 9 bases. This CDR3 is built from 11 residues. Per germline, CDR1 SQVTM and CDR2 ANQGSEA. This CDR3 reads CSVVGEHGYTF. The CDR3 region has the DNA TGCAGCGTTGTGGGGGAGCATGGCTACACCTTC.

The CDR3 DNA reads TGTGCCAGCAGCTTAATTTCATCGGGACAGGGAGTTTCACCCCTCCACTTT. This codes for CASSLISSGQGVSPLHF. The chain combines TRBV7-2 with TRBJ1-6; 9 bases map to TRBD1. Trimming cost V 2 bases and J 9 bases; bases outside gene matches: 11. CDR3 length: 17 residues. The V gene's germline CDR1 is SGHTA and CDR2 FQGNSA.

V gene TRBV3-1 (or the pseudogene TRBV3-2) combines with J gene TRBJ1-3; D remains ambiguous. The CDR3 has 14 amino acids. Trimming removed 0 bases at V and 0 bases at J, with 3 bases between. Germline values: CDR1 LGHDT, CDR2 YNNKEL (reference sequence). The CDR3: CASSQEHSGNTIYF. In DNA, the CDR3 is TGTGCCAGCAGCCAAGAACACTCTGGAAACACCATATATTTT.

The genes are TRBV4-3 and TRBJ1-1; unclear D gene. CDR1 and CDR2 from the germline V gene are LGHNA and YSLEER. CDR3 length equals 16 residues. Between the trimmed V and J ends, which lost 0 bases and 0 bases, there was a span of 11 bases. The CDR3 bases are TGCGCCAGCAGCCAAGATCAGTACAGATTGAACACTGAAGCTTTCTTT. This sequence encodes CASSQDQYRLNTEAFF.

V is TRBV9 and J is TRBJ1-3, with D uncertain. Germline V lookup: CDR1 SGDLS, CDR2 YYNGEE. V gave up 4 bases and J gave up 1 base, with 9 bases separating them. This CDR3 comprises 14 residues. This chain's CDR3 is CASSPTISGNTIYF. The CDR3 nucleotides read TGTGCCAGCAGCCCTACGATTTCTGGAAACACCATATATTTT.

This clone turned up a few times. The CDR3 reads CASSKGGTGLAEQYV. The CDR3 DNA follows: TGTGCCAGCAGCAAAGGTGGGACAGGGCTGGCCGAGCAGTACGTC. V usage is TRBV6-2 or TRBV6-3 and J usage is TRBJ2-7; 9 bases are shared with TRBD1. This CDR3 has 15 residues. The V gene's germline CDR1 is MNHEY and CDR2 SVGEGT. The V segment lost 6 bases and the J segment 6 bases; nucleotides outside the gene matches: 12.

The chain uses TRBV18 and TRBJ2-4; D remains ambiguous. The V end was cut by 0 bases, the J end by 1 base, with 7 bases between. This CDR3 has 15 residues. Germline CDR1 is KGHSH and CDR2 is LQKENI. The CDR3 bases are TGTGCCAGCTCACCACCGGACGCTGCCAAAAACATTCAGTACTTC. Residues: CASSPPDAAKNIQYF.

The chain joins TRBV5-6 to TRBJ1-2; D possibly corresponds to TRBD1 (5 bases). The CDR3 length is 15 residues. Trimming removed 7 bases at V and 8 bases at J, with 24 bases between. Germline CDR1 SGHDT, CDR2 YYEEEE. The CDR3 reads CASRRTGGGAGGYTF. CDR3 sequence (DNA): TGTGCCAGCCGCCGGACGGGGGGAGGCGCGGGCGGCTACACCTTC.

V is TRBV6-5 and J is TRBJ1-1; a weak D match, TRBD1 (5 bases). Trimming took 6 bases from V and 6 from J, leaving 14 bases between them. The germline V gene has CDR1 MNHEY and CDR2 SVGAGI. This CDR3 spans 13 amino acids. CDR3 region: CASSRDLQAEAFF. The DNA for the CDR3 is TGTGCCAGCAGCCGGGACTTACAAGCTGAAGCTTTCTTT.

In this sample, this clone turned up a few times. The CDR3 spells CASRGDNLGGYTF. The CDR3 DNA is TGTGCCAGCAGGGGGGACAATCTGGGAGGCTACACCTTC. The genes are TRBV12-3 or TRBV12-4 and TRBJ1-2, with D maybe TRBD1 (6 bases). With 6 bases removed from V and 8 bases from J, the gap between germline ends came to 16 bases. The CDR3 runs 13 residues.

The V and J genes are TRBV15 and TRBJ1-2; D unclear. The CDR3 length is 12 residues. The ends were cut back, 1 base at V and 7 bases at J, with 7 bases in the middle. Germline values: CDR1 LNHNV, CDR2 YYDKDF (reference sequence). Written as DNA, the CDR3 is TGTGCCACCAGCAGAGGGGAGGTTGGCTACACCTTC. It yields the protein CATSRGEVGYTF.

In this sample, this clone turned up a few times. The chain employs TRBV14 and TRBJ2-7; TRBD1 aligns across 7 bases. The junction had 4 bases not matched to a gene; V was cut back by 2 bases and J by 6 bases. The CDR3 sequence is 13 residues long. Germline-derived CDR1 and CDR2 are SGHDN and FVKESK. The CDR3 bases are TGTGCCAGCAGCCAAAACTCAGGGGGCGAGCAGTACGTC. This gives the protein CASSQNSGGEQYV.

This chain connects TRBV21-1 to TRBJ2-7. TRBV21-1 is marked as a pseudogene. The length of the CDR3 is 14 residues. The DNA of the CDR3 is TGTGCCAGCATCGGGAAGGGGCCCCCCTACGAGCAGTACGTC. Translating gives CASIGKGPPYEQYV.

The CDR3, as DNA: TGTGCCAGCAGCCAATCGGGACTAGCGGGGGGAGGATTCACAGATACGCAGTATTTT. Amino acid sequence: CASSQSGLAGGGFTDTQYF. The chain is built from TRBV4-2 and TRBJ2-3, with 15 positions matching TRBD2. Germline V CDR1 and CDR2: LGHNA, YNFKEQ. V dropped 2 bases and J dropped 2; count of bases not matched to a gene: 8. The CDR3 has 19 amino acids.

The V gene is TRBV18, the J gene TRBJ1-6; weak D call: TRBD1 (6 bases). The V gene lost 3 bases and the J gene lost 5 bases, with 17 bases spanning the gap. Germline values: CDR1 KGHSH, CDR2 LQKENI. The CDR3 loop spans 17 amino acids. The CDR3: CASSPRAQGLDNSPLHF. The CDR3 DNA follows: TGTGCCAGCTCACCCCGTGCCCAGGGGCTGGATAATTCACCCCTCCACTTT.

The CDR3 reads CASSYSSGNTIYF. Here the CDR3 DNA reads TGTGCCAGCAGCTACAGCTCTGGAAACACCATATATTTT. The chain has TRBV9 and TRBJ1-3; D ambiguous. The CDR3 covers 13 residues. Trimming shortened V by 4 bases and J by 0 bases, and 5 bases separated the two germline ends. Germline assignment: CDR1 SGDLS and CDR2 YYNGEE.

This sequence joins TRBV7-2 and TRBJ2-7; TRBD2 matches at 7 bases. V shed 1 base and J 2 bases; nucleotides not matched to a gene: 5. CDR1 SGHTA and CDR2 FQGNSA come from the germline V gene. This CDR3 contains 15 residues. The CDR3 is CASSLGSSGTYEQYV. The CDR3, as DNA: TGTGCCAGCAGCTTAGGTTCTAGCGGAACCTACGAGCAGTACGTC.

The chain links TRBV7-2 to TRBJ1-1; tentatively, D is TRBD1 (6 bases). This CDR3 has 14 amino acids. Between the trimmed V and J ends, which lost 4 bases and 4 bases, there was a span of 13 bases. Looked up from germline, CDR1 is SGHTA and CDR2 is FQGNSA. This CDR3 reads CASSSTGQSTEAFF. In DNA form, the CDR3 reads TGTGCCAGCAGCTCGACCGGACAGAGCACTGAAGCTTTCTTT.

V gene TRBV5-1 combines with J gene TRBJ1-2; D is perhaps TRBD1 (6 bases). This CDR3 spans 16 amino acids. Germline V gives CDR1 SGHRS, CDR2 YFSETQ. V lost 4 bases and J 5 bases, leaving 21 bases between the germline ends. CDR3 protein: CASSPYIGGQGYGYTF. The CDR3 DNA sequence: TGCGCCAGCAGCCCGTACATCGGGGGGCAGGGATATGGCTACACCTTC.

The chain joins TRBV7-3 to TRBJ2-3, with 7 bases identical to TRBD2. Germline V gives CDR1 SGHTA, CDR2 FQGTGA. Trimming at V came to 4 bases and at J to 6 bases, leaving 13 bases not matched to a gene. The CDR3 totals 16 residues. The CDR3 is CASSSQGLSGTDTQYF. As DNA, the CDR3 is TGTGCCAGCAGCTCCCAGGGACTAAGCGGTACGGATACGCAGTATTTT.

The DNA of the CDR3 is TGCGCCAGCAGCCAAGTTTCACAGGCTAACTATGGCTACACCTTC. It translates to CASSQVSQANYGYTF. The gene calls are TRBV4-3 and TRBJ1-2; TRBD1 is a possible D gene (5 bases). Between the trimmed V and J ends, which lost 1 base and 0 bases, there was a span of 9 bases. Germline V CDR1 and CDR2: LGHNA, YSLEER. This CDR3 is built from 15 residues.

This clone was picked up one time. The chain recombines TRBV4-1 with TRBJ1-5, with D possibly being TRBD1 (5 bases). V was trimmed by 1 base and J by 5 bases, leaving 15 bases between them. The CDR3 length is 16 residues. Germline V gene sequence: CDR1 MGHRA, CDR2 YSYEKL. The CDR3 nucleotides read TGCGCCAGCAGCCAAGTCGCGGGGATAGGGGATCAGCCCCAGCATTTT. Its translation: CASSQVAGIGDQPQHF.

The rearrangement links TRBV4-1 to TRBJ1-5; D ambiguous. Looked up from germline, CDR1 is MGHRA and CDR2 is YSYEKL. This CDR3 comprises 14 residues. Trimming pared 1 base from V and 7 bases from J, leaving 11 bases between. The DNA of the CDR3 is TGCGCCAGCAGCCAAGGCCCTATCCCCCAGCCCCAGCATTTT. Translated: CASSQGPIPQPQHF.